Below, 18 T cell receptor beta chains from the same sample are listed, as sequenced in a study of T cell responses to AZD1222 COVID-19 vaccine. Only in-frame clones appear in the TCRdb table, and some are missing; sequencing was by immunoSEQ multiplex PCR. The table records roughly 200,000 clones, roughly 93% of them present only once. This material consisted of peripheral blood, taken 28 days after the second dose of the MenACWY control vaccine. All receptors come from an adult who received the MenACWY meningococcal vaccine as a control.

The rearrangement links TRBV19 to TRBJ1-4; 8 bases agree with TRBD1. J lost 10 bases, V lost 4 bases, and 2 bases had no gene match. The CDR3 contains 12 residues. CDR1 is LNHDA and CDR2 is SQIVND in the germline V gene (reference sequence). CDR3 region: CASSTDRGKLFF. The CDR3, as DNA: TGTGCCAGTAGTACCGACAGGGGAAAACTGTTTTTT.

In nucleotides, the CDR3 is TGTGCCAGCAGCCCGACTAGCGGGCTCACAGATACGCAGTATTTT. It codes for CASSPTSGLTDTQYF. This chain uses TRBV9 with TRBJ2-3, with TRBD2 identical over 10 bases. The CDR3 consists of 15 residues. J lost 2 bases, V lost 4 bases, and 4 bases had no gene match. Germline V gene sequence: CDR1 SGDLS, CDR2 YYNGEE.

The chain couples TRBV18 to TRBJ1-1; TRBD1 is a possible D gene (6 bases). V was clipped by 5 bases and J by 0 bases, with 10 bases between them. This CDR3 is built from 14 residues. Per germline, CDR1 KGHSH and CDR2 LQKENI. This CDR3 reads CASSGQLLNTEAFF. DNA of the CDR3: TGTGCCAGCTCAGGACAGCTGTTGAACACTGAAGCTTTCTTT.

V gene TRBV19 combines with J gene TRBJ1-2; TRBD1 is a possible D gene (6 bases). The ends were cut back, 6 bases at V and 6 bases at J, with 14 bases in the middle. This CDR3 is 13 amino acids long. Germline V gives CDR1 LNHDA, CDR2 SQIVND (reference sequence). The CDR3 coding sequence is TGTGCCAGTAGGCAACAGGGAGGCGATGGCTACACCTTC. This translates into CASRQQGGDGYTF.

The rearrangement links TRBV6-5 to TRBJ1-4; TRBD1 might be the D (5 bases). V lost 2 bases to trimming and J lost 8 bases, with 12 bases between them. Germline V gene data show CDR1 as MNHEY and CDR2 as SVGAGI. This CDR3 region has 14 residues. CDR3 region: CASSYGQGLEKLFF. In nucleotides, the CDR3 is TGTGCCAGCAGTTACGGGCAGGGCCTCGAAAAACTGTTTTTT.

The chain carries TRBV7-8 and TRBJ1-2; unclear D gene. The CDR3 runs to 15 residues. V lost 1 base and J lost 2, with 11 bases in between. The germline V gene has CDR1 SGHVS and CDR2 FQNEAQ. Here the CDR3 DNA reads TGTGCCAGCAGCTTAGTGGGTTCACGCAACTATGGCTACACCTTC. This sequence encodes CASSLVGSRNYGYTF.

The gene calls are TRBV6-1 and TRBJ1-5; a weak D match, TRBD1 (6 bases). This CDR3 contains 17 residues. Trimming stripped 2 bases from V and 5 bases from J, with 19 bases between. In germline, CDR1 is MNHNS, CDR2 SASEGT. CDR3 in DNA: TGTGCCAGCAGTGAAATTTTCCGCAGGGGAATGCATCAGCCCCAGCATTTT. Translation gives CASSEIFRRGMHQPQHF.

V usage is TRBV30 and J usage is TRBJ1-5; 9 nucleotides align to TRBD1. The V segment lost 7 bases and the J segment 6 bases; nucleotides outside the gene matches: 10. This CDR3 region has 14 residues. Germline assignment: CDR1 GTSNPN and CDR2 SVGIG (reference sequence). CDR3: CASAGQGSAQPQHF. CDR3 nucleotides: TGTGCCTCCGCGGGACAGGGATCTGCTCAGCCCCAGCATTTT.

The chain carries TRBV6-2 or TRBV6-3 and TRBJ2-7, with D tentatively TRBD1 or TRBD2 (5 bases each). Germline lookup yields CDR1 MNHEY and CDR2 SVGEGT. The CDR3 length is 17 residues. Trimming stripped 4 bases from V and 3 bases from J, with 22 bases between. CDR3 loop: CASSFWTGTRKGYEQYF. The CDR3 DNA reads as TGTGCCAGCAGTTTCTGGACCGGGACGCGAAAAGGCTACGAGCAGTACTTC.

The rearrangement links TRBV4-2 to TRBJ2-1; D gene uncertain. CDR3 length: 17 amino acids. Germline assignment: CDR1 LGHNA and CDR2 YNFKEQ. Trimming removed 0 bases at V and 0 bases at J, with 12 bases between. The CDR3 loop is CASSQDRWRSSYNEQFF. As DNA, the CDR3 is TGTGCCAGCAGCCAAGATAGATGGCGGAGCTCCTACAATGAGCAGTTCTTC.

Turning to this clone: The junction departs from the called germline gene at one end, perhaps through a read error. The chain has TRBV19 and TRBJ1-1; D might be TRBD1 (5 bases). CDR1 LNHDA and CDR2 SQIVND come from the germline V gene (reference sequence). The CDR3 covers 15 residues. The CDR3 loop reads CASSVTGTANAEAFF. In nucleotides, the CDR3 is TGTGCCAGTAGTGTCACCGGGACCGCGAACGCTGAAGCTTTCTTT.

The chain employs TRBV12-3 or TRBV12-4 and TRBJ2-7, with D hard to call. This CDR3 comprises 13 residues. V was cut by 2 bases and J by 5 bases, with 10 bases left in between. CDR3 in DNA: TGTGCCAGCAGTTTAATTTACAGCCACGAGCAGTACTTC. Protein sequence: CASSLIYSHEQYF.

V usage is TRBV6-5 and J usage is TRBJ1-2, with 9 bases matching TRBD1. The length of the CDR3 is 13 residues. The V gene's germline CDR1 is MNHEY and CDR2 SVGAGI. Trimming at V came to 10 bases and at J to 8 bases, leaving 11 bases not matched to a gene. CDR3 nucleotide sequence: TGTGCCACGCGGTTACAGGGGGCGGGCGGCTACACCTTC. It is translated as CATRLQGAGGYTF.

The rearrangement joins TRBV27 to TRBJ1-1; D may be TRBD1 (5 bases). CDR1 is MNHEY, CDR2 SMNVEV, per germline (reference sequence). V was cut by 2 bases and J by 5 bases, with 18 bases left in between. The CDR3 runs 16 residues. The CDR3 spells CASSLGPWDFRTEAFF. In nucleotides, the CDR3 is TGTGCCAGCAGTTTAGGCCCATGGGACTTCCGGACTGAAGCTTTCTTT.

The V and J genes are TRBV19 and TRBJ1-4; D unclear. Germline CDR1 and CDR2: LNHDA and SQIVND (reference sequence). V shed 2 bases and J shed 7 bases, with 11 bases lying between them. The CDR3 is 14 amino acids. The CDR3, as DNA: TGTGCCAGTAGTATATCGGGGATAACTGAAAAACTGTTTTTT. It codes for CASSISGITEKLFF.

Written as DNA, the CDR3 is TGTGCCAGCTCACCCTCCCTTAGGGGCTACACCTTC. Encoded protein: CASSPSLRGYTF. The chain combines TRBV18 with TRBJ1-2; D call uncertain. Trimming stripped 3 bases from V and 8 bases from J, with 10 bases between. Germline values: CDR1 KGHSH, CDR2 LQKENI. This CDR3 is built from 12 residues.

The chain has TRBV18 and TRBJ1-1; tentative D call: TRBD1 (5 bases). Trimming removed 0 bases at V and 1 base at J, with 12 bases between. This CDR3 has 16 amino acids. CDR1 and CDR2 from the germline V gene are KGHSH and LQKENI. For the CDR3, the DNA is TGTGCCAGCTCACCACCGGGGCAGCCTAAGAACACTGAAGCTTTCTTT. It yields the protein CASSPPGQPKNTEAFF.

V and J are TRBV28 and TRBJ2-5; no clear D. The CDR3 contains 12 residues. V lost 4 bases, J lost 6 bases, and 9 bases lay in between. Germline V gene data show CDR1 as MDHEN and CDR2 as SYDVKM. CDR3 coding DNA: TGTGCCAGCAGTTCCCTGGAAAAGACCCAGTACTTC. Protein product: CASSSLEKTQYF.